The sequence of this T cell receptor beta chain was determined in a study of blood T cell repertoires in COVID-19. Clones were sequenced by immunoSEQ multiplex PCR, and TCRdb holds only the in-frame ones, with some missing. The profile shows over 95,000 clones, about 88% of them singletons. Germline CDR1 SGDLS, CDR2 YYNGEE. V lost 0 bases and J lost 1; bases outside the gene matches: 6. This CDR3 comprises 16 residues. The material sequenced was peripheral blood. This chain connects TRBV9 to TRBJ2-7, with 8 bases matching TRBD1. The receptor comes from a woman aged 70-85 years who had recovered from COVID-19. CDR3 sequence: CASSVDGTGGSYEQYF. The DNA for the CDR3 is TGTGCCAGCAGCGTAGATGGGACAGGAGGGTCCTACGAGCAGTACTTC.